This T cell receptor beta chain appears in the sequencing data of a study of a mutant IDH1 vaccine in newly diagnosed glioma. Study-level information: Radiotherapy, temozolomide, or both had been given previously, and both were given to most.

The assay was immunoSEQ multiplex PCR, and TCRdb's table has in-frame clones only and misses some. The sample yields roughly 99,000 clones, roughly 89% seen once. V shed 1 base and J shed 0 bases, with 14 bases lying between them. The CDR3 covers 16 residues. Germline CDR1 SGDLS, CDR2 YYNGEE. The time point: baseline, week 1 (first vaccination visit). Treatment defined: pre-vaccination baseline after standard-of-care therapy. The sequenced sample was PBMCs, obtained from a glioma patient treated with radiotherapy, temozolomide or both. The sequence was collected from a woman aged 45 to 65 with glioma. V and J are TRBV9 and TRBJ2-7, with no clear D. Here the CDR3 DNA reads TGTGCCAGCAGCGTAAATGGTGGTCAGAGCTCCTACGAGCAGTACTTC. It is translated as CASSVNGGQSSYEQYF. Filled out from reference TRBV9 and TRBJ2-7, the complete variable domain reads DSGVTQTPKHLITATGQRVTLRCSPRSGDLSVYWYQQSLDQGLQFLIQYYNGEERAKGNILERFSAQQFPDLHSELNLSSLELGDSALYFCASSVNGGQSSYEQYFGPGTRLTVT.